Listed below are T cell receptor beta chains from one sample, sequenced in a study of cytomegalovirus exposure and HLA in healthy donors. Sequenced by immunoSEQ multiplex PCR; TCRdb stores in-frame clones only, minus some. With approximately 110,000 clones in the sample, the ten largest clones hold approximately 2%. Sequencing used PBMCs. These receptors originate from a man between 35 and 55 years old in good health and CMV-seronegative. Both conserved end residues are part of each CDR3. The order of the fields is D gene, J gene, V gene, CDR3 protein. The D gene is left open where the match is weak.

TRBD1,TRBJ1-2,TRBV6-6,CASLLLQGGANYGYTF
TRBD2,TRBJ2-1,TRBV5-1,CASSPGTSKGDEQFF
TRBD2,TRBJ2-1,TRBV11-3,CASSPLTSGRANEQFF
-,TRBJ1-1,TRBV30,CAWSKGVGTEAFF
-,TRBJ1-1,TRBV11-2,CASSLGQGRKYTEAFF
-,TRBJ1-2,TRBV4-1,CASSQGFGRTSGYTF
TRBD1,TRBJ1-2,TRBV7-3,CASSRSGDRAYGYTF
-,TRBJ2-3,TRBV5-1,CASRNLALPQDTQYF
TRBD1,TRBJ2-4,TRBV5-1,CASSLPGTGRIQYF
-,TRBJ2-1,TRBV4-1,CASSQDLVYEQFF
TRBD2,TRBJ2-6,TRBV7-3,CASSLGLAGTGANVLTF
-,TRBJ1-4,TRBV6-6,CASSLGDTGNEKLFF
TRBD1,TRBJ2-7,TRBV5-8,CASSASRGTHTYEQYF
TRBD1,TRBJ2-7,TRBV28,CASSFRTRSGQGRRTYEQYF
TRBD1,TRBJ2-4,TRBV5-1,CASSPRDRGLNIQYF
-,TRBJ1-3,TRBV5-6,CASSLGTQGNTIYF
-,TRBJ2-5,TRBV7-9,CASSLGGRETQYF
-,TRBJ2-3,TRBV30,CAWSVATDTQYF
TRBD2,TRBJ2-7,TRBV30,CAWGKLAGSYEQYF
TRBD2,TRBJ2-7,TRBV9,CASSVGASGTYEQYF
-,TRBJ2-3,TRBV5-5,CASSLGRGTSSTDTQYF
-,TRBJ1-1,TRBV27,CASSFTAGVYTEAFF
-,TRBJ1-4,TRBV4-1,CASSQVRQSFEKLFF
TRBD2,TRBJ2-3,TRBV30,CAWSGTSPDTQYF
TRBD2,TRBJ2-7,TRBV5-1,CASSLGAGGGYEQYF
-,TRBJ1-1,TRBV19,CASTSGWNTEAFF
-,TRBJ2-1,TRBV18,CASSPRDTTSNEQFF
TRBD2,TRBJ2-1,TRBV7-2,CASSIIAGANIYNEQFF
-,TRBJ2-7,TRBV10-2,CASSEGAFTPYEQYF
-,TRBJ1-4,TRBV21-1,CASSPRLVEKLFF
-,TRBJ2-7,TRBV19,CAPQGFIYEQYF
TRBD2,TRBJ2-1,TRBV6-4,CASSDDASGIDEQFF
-,TRBJ2-7,TRBV28,CASSLPGLTYEQYF
TRBD1,TRBJ1-1,TRBV18,CASSQQGGNTEAFF
TRBD2,TRBJ2-2,TRBV4-2,CASSQVGSGRPNTGELFF
-,TRBJ1-5,TRBV2,CASRDSLQPQHF
-,TRBJ2-7,TRBV27,CASSPTGSSYEQYF
TRBD1,TRBJ1-5,TRBV5-5,CASSYQGARQPQHF
TRBD1,TRBJ1-1,TRBV10-3,CATQGDTEAFF
-,TRBJ1-1,TRBV6-6,CASSYWLGSTEAFF
-,-,TRBV6-1,CASSEEGLRQLYEQYF
TRBD1,TRBJ1-2,TRBV19,CASRRQGASSYGYTF
-,TRBJ1-2,TRBV5-5,CASSLAREASLGYTF
-,TRBJ2-7,TRBV5-1,CASSLEGYYEQYF
TRBD1,TRBJ1-5,TRBV27,CAKYWTGALISNQPQHF
-,-,TRBV19,CASSITPDSTYEQYF
TRBD1,TRBJ2-7,TRBV7-9,CASRVTGGEQYF
-,TRBJ1-1,TRBV11-3,CASSPRGSGGPEAFF
TRBD1,TRBJ1-2,TRBV7-9,CASSTPGQGFYGYTF
TRBD1,TRBJ2-5,TRBV30,CAWNLGQGGETQYF
-,TRBJ2-1,TRBV11-3,CASRQGPYNEQFF
TRBD1,TRBJ2-3,TRBV7-9,CASSLLVRTGRTDTQYF
TRBD2,TRBJ2-7,TRBV7-9,CASSLWGGTYEQYF
-,TRBJ1-1,TRBV10-3,CACGGTTEAFF
TRBD1,-,TRBV11-3,CASGPGQGAYEQYF
TRBD2,TRBJ2-1,TRBV6-6,CASSPGLTYNEQFF
TRBD1,TRBJ2-3,TRBV5-1,CASSPTGTGGPDTQYF
-,TRBJ2-3,TRBV7-2,CASSARTDTQYF